This entry describes one T cell receptor beta chain. This clonotype was detected a few times. The target of this receptor is not known. There are no base qualities to consult, and no much larger clone falls within one base. This specimen comes from a study of molecular identifiers for immune sequencing clone quantification (dated by TCRdb to the late 2010s). As for the study more broadly: For a replicate experiment, the RNA from either approximately 20,000 or 100,000 naive CD8 T cells was divided into five aliquots, and four of those aliquots went on to sequencing. This methods study used CD8 T cells to benchmark TCR RNA copy counting and molecular-identifier clustering-based TCR repertoire sequencing (MIDCIRS). Broad study findings and their caveats: Naive libraries contained spiked-in Jurkat TCR RNA (approximately nine copies' worth), which is not part of the donor repertoire. Even against a background of one million naive CD8 T cells, spiked-in Jurkat TCR RNA amounting to a single cell's worth was reported to be detectable. About 3.1 recovered TCR RNA copies per cell were obtained by modeling, versus roughly 9.7 by digital PCR, implying a capture efficiency of about 30%. The sizes of highly expanded clones could end up underestimated when identical TCR molecules share a barcode. When barcode sub-clustering was not used, chimeric consensus sequences inflated TCR diversity, with chimeras reaching as high as 47%. In CMV-specific effector cells, clones with more than 20 RNA copies contained over 98% of molecules, whereas in naive cells such clones contained under 1% of molecules.

Libraries of naive CD8 T cells were built from anywhere between about 19,000 and 1,000,000 sorted cells, with 10%, 30% or 50% of the purified RNA used. Naive CD8 T cells, defined as CD8+CD4-CCR7+CD45RA+, were FACS-sorted into RLT Plus buffer on a BD FACSAria II. Detection sensitivity was tested by spiking Jurkat RNA equal to roughly ten TCR copies' worth into samples containing about 17,000-1,000,000 naive CD8 T cells. Enrichment of CD8 T cells was performed with RosetteSep CD8+ T Cell Enrichment Cocktail and Ficoll-Paque, after which ACK red cell lysis was carried out. As encoded in the germline V gene, CDR1 is SGHAT while CDR2 is FQNNGV. V and J are truncated by 2 bases and 4 bases respectively, leaving an intervening sequence of 15 bases. The cysteine opens and the phenylalanine closes a CDR3 of 15 amino acids. Only the CDR3 DNA is retained, 45 bases long and in frame from the first base. Library prep was done by PCR. Sequencing instrument: Illumina HiSeq 4000. Bulk TCR libraries were prepared as previously described, using TCR primers listed in Table S5. Purification of total RNA was performed with the Qiagen AllPrep DNA/RNA kit. Before any analysis, reads coming from multiple sequencing runs of the same library were combined into one pool. The source study handled its data this way. Reads were retained only if their TCR constant sequence matched exactly, and those retained reads were trimmed to 150 nt and grouped according to their 12-nt molecular barcodes. Reads in each barcode group were sub-clustered using a 15% Levenshtein threshold, and a quality-weighted consensus sequence was built for each RNA molecule. Non-functional sequences were removed, as were lower-count sequences one edit away from another. Barcode sub-clusters with fewer than 20% of the maximum read count were removed, based on fitting two negative binomial distributions. The public reads were quality trimmed at Q25 with fastp and then assembled into clones with MiXCR by TCRdb, keeping productive beta chains. Every CDR3 protein is listed once, alongside the most common genes and DNA of its rows. TCRdb's processing, not the authors', yielded these V and J calls. The sample has about 510,000 distinct CDR3 sequences on record, about 22% of them singletons. The ten largest account for about 0.8% of the sample.

The clonotype comes from a human donor in good health. Some libraries in this study had Jurkat cell RNA spiked in. Sequenced: naive CD8+ T cells from blood, with Jurkat cell RNA spiked in. This specimen's cell subset or site label, per the study, means: FACS-sorted CD8+CD4-CCR7+CD45RA+ naive T cells. The rearranged segments are TRBV11-2 and TRBJ2-7; a weak D assignment points to TRBD2 (5 bases agree). The nucleotide sequence reads TGTGCCAGCAGCTTACTGGCCAGCGGAGATTACGAGCAGTACTTC. Its amino acids are CASSLLASGDYEQYF.